This TCR beta chain was documented in a study of blood T cell repertoires in COVID-19. The CDR3 is 15 residues long. J was trimmed by 1 base and V by 3 bases; bases with no gene match: 2. Germline V gene lookup returns CDR1 MNHEY and CDR2 SMNVEV (reference sequence). Authors' processing steps: Estimation of nucleated cell counts was performed using reference gene primer amplification. The protocol was immunoSEQ multiplex PCR, while the TCRdb copy is restricted to in-frame clones and leaves out a portion. V, J and clone size are those of that table, while D and trimming were read from the DNA. This sample has roughly 260,000 clones; 82% occur once, and the top ten carry 2.5% to 3.5%.

Sequencing input: peripheral blood. J is TRBJ2-2 and V is TRBV27; 7 nucleotides line up with TRBD1. The sequence was collected from a young woman with acute or convalescent COVID-19. In DNA, the CDR3 is TGTGCCAGCAGTTTCAGACAGGGGAACACCGGGGAGCTGTTTTTT. Translated, it gives CASSFRQGNTGELFF.